The entry that follows covers one T cell receptor beta chain sequence. This sample is drawn from a study of blood T cell repertoires in COVID-19. V lost 4 bases and J lost 7; bases outside the gene matches: 5. CDR1 and CDR2 (germline): SGHRS, YFSETQ. The CDR3 sequence is 15 residues long. The authors' processing: Estimates of nucleated cell counts were drawn from the amplification of reference gene primers. Produced via immunoSEQ multiplex PCR; TCRdb's table is partial and in-frame only. For V, J and clone size, that table is used; D and trimming come from the DNA. The sample has roughly 300,000 clones; nearly 90% are singletons.

The V gene is TRBV5-1, the J gene TRBJ2-1; the match to TRBD2 covers 13 bases. The sequenced sample was peripheral blood. The receptor was isolated from a young man with active or convalescent COVID-19. This CDR3 is CASSPGTSGANEQFF. The CDR3 coding sequence is TGCGCCAGCAGCCCCGGGACTAGCGGGGCTAATGAGCAGTTCTTC.